The T cell receptor (beta chain) described here comes from a study of beta chain features in type 1 diabetes. cDNA synthesis used the whole RNA isolate, giving expressed TCRB sequences. Profiled with immunoSEQ multiplex PCR; TCRdb holds only in-frame clones, not every one. The table shows 430,000 or so clones, with about an eighth occurring only once. Study-level findings and limits: Insertions were fewer and deletions more numerous at VDJ junctions in type 1 diabetes patients.

The CDR3 sequence is 13 residues long. V gave up 0 bases and J gave up 3 bases, with 4 bases separating them. Germline CDR1 is SGHRS and CDR2 is YFSETQ. Comments on this clone: Antigen: not known.

The sample comprised naive CD4+ T cells from blood. This receptor was taken from a woman aged 18-29 years in good health. The chain is built from TRBV5-1 and TRBJ2-1, with unresolved D. The DNA for the CDR3 is TGCGCCAGCAGCTTGGAATACTACAATGAGCAGTTCTTC. It specifies CASSLEYYNEQFF. Using reference TRBV5-1 and TRBJ2-1 for the parts outside the CDR3, the full variable domain is KAGVTQTPRYLIKTRGQQVTLSCSPISGHRSVSWYQQTPGQGLQFLFEYFSETQRNKGNFPGRFSGRQFSNSRSEMNVSTLELGDSALYLCASSLEYYNEQFFGPGTRLTVL.